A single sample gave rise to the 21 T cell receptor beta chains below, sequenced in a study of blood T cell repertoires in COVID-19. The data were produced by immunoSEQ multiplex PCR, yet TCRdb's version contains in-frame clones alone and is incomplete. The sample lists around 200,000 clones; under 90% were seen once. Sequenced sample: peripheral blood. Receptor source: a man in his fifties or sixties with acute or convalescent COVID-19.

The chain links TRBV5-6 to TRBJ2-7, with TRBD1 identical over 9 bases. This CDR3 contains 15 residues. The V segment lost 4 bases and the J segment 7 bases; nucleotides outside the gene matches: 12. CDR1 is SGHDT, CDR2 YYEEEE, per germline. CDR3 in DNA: TGTGCCAGCAGCATGGCGGCCCGGACAGGGGAGGAGCAGTACTTC. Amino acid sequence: CASSMAARTGEEQYF. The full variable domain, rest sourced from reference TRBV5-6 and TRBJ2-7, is DAGVTQSPTHLIKTRGQQVTLRCSPKSGHDTVSWYQQALGQGPQFIFQYYEEEERQRGNFPDRFSGHQFPNYSSELNVNALLLGDSALYLCASSMAARTGEEQYFGPGTRLTVT.

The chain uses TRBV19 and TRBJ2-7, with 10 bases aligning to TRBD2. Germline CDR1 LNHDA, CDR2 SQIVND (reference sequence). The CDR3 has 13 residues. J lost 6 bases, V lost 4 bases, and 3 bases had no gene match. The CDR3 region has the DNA TGTGCCAGTAGTACCGGACTAGCGGCCGAGCAGTACTTC. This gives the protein CASSTGLAAEQYF.

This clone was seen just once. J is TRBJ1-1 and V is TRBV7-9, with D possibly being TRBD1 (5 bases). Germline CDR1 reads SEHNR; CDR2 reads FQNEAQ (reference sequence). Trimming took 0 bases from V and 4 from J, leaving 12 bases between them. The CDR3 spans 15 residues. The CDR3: CASSLASRVTTEAFF. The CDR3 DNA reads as TGTGCCAGCAGCTTAGCCAGCAGGGTTACCACTGAAGCTTTCTTT. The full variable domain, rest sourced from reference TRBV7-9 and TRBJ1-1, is DTGVSQNPRHKITKRGQNVTFRCDPISEHNRLYWYRQTLGQGPEFLTYFQNEAQLEKSRLLSDRFSAERPKGSFSTLEIQRTEQGDSAMYLCASSLASRVTTEAFFGQGTRLTVV.

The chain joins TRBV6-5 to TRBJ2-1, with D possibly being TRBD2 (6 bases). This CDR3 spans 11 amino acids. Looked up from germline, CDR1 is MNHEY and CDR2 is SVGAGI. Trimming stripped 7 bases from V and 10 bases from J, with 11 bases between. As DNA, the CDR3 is TGTGCCAGCAACGCGGGACGCGAGCAGTTCTTC. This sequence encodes CASNAGREQFF.

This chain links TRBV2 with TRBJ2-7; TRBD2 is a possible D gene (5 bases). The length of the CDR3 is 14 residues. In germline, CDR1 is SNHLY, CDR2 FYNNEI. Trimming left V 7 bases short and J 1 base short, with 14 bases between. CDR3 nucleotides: TGTGCCAGCATGGACCCCCCGGGGTCCTACGAGCAGTACTTC. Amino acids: CASMDPPGSYEQYF.

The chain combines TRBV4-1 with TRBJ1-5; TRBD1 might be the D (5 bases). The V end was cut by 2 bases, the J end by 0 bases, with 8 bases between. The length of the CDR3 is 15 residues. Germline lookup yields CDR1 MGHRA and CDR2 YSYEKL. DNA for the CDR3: TGCGCCAGCAGCCAACAGGGAACTAGCAATCAGCCCCAGCATTTT. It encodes CASSQQGTSNQPQHF.

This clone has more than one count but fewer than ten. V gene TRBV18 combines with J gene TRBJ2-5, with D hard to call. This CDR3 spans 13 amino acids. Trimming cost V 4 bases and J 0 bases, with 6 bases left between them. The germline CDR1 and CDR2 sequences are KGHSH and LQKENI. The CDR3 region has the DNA TGTGCCAGCTCACGCAGGAACCAAGAGACCCAGTACTTC. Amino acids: CASSRRNQETQYF.

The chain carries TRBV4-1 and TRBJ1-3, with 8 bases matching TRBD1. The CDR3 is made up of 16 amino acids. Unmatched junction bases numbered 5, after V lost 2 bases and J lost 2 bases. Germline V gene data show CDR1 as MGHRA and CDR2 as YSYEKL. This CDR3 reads CASSQSTGGTGNTIYF. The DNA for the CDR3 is TGCGCCAGCAGCCAAAGTACAGGGGGGACTGGAAACACCATATATTTT.

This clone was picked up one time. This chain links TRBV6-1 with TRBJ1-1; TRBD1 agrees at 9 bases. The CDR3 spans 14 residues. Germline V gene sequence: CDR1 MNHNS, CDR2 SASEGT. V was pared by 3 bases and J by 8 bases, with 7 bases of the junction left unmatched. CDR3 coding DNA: TGTGCCAGCAGTGAGGGCCCGGGACAGGGAGAAGCTTTCTTT. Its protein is CASSEGPGQGEAFF.

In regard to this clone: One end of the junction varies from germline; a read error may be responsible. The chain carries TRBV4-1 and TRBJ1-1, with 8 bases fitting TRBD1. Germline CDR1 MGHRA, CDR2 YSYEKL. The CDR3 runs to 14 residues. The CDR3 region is CASSPGQVNAEAFF. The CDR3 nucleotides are TGCGCCAGCAGCCCGGGACAGGTGAACGCTGAAGCTTTCTTT.

The CDR3 DNA follows: TGTGCTAGTGGTTTAAAGGGAGGATTGAACACTGAAGCTTTCTTT. It translates to CASGLKGGLNTEAFF. The chain links TRBV12-5 to TRBJ1-1, with D unresolved. This CDR3 has 15 residues. CDR1 and CDR2 from the germline V gene are LGHNT and FRNRAP. Trimming pared 3 bases from V and 0 bases from J, leaving 11 bases between. Variable domain in full (rest from reference TRBV12-5 and TRBJ1-1): DARVTQTPRHKVTEMGQEVTMRCQPILGHNTVFWYRQTMMQGLELLAYFRNRAPLDDSGMPKDRFSAEMPDATLATLKIQPSEPRDSAVYFCASGLKGGLNTEAFFGQGTRLTVV.

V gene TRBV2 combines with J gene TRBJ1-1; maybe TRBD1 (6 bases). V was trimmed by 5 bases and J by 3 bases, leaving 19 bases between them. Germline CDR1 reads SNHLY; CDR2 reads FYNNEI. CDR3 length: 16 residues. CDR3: CASSSRSGEGDTEAFF. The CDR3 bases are TGTGCCAGCAGTAGCCGATCAGGGGAGGGGGACACTGAAGCTTTCTTT.

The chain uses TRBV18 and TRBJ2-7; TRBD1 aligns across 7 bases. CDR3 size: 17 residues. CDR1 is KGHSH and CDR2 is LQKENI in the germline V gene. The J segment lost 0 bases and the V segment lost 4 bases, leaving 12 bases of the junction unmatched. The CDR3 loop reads CASSRPVAGGSSYEQYF. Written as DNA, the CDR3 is TGTGCCAGCTCACGACCGGTCGCAGGGGGAAGCTCCTACGAGCAGTACTTC. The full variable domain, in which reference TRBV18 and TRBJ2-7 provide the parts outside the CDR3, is NAGVMQNPRHLVRRRGQEARLRCSPMKGHSHVYWYRQLPEEGLKFMVYLQKENIIDESGMPKERFSAEFPKEGPSILRIQQVVRGDSAAYFCASSRPVAGGSSYEQYFGPGTRLTVT.

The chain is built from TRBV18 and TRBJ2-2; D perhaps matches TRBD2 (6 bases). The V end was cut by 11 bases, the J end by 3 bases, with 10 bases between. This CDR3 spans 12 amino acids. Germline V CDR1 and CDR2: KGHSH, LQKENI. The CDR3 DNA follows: TGTGCCGGGGGGACCTACACCGGGGAGCTGTTTTTT. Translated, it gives CAGGTYTGELFF.

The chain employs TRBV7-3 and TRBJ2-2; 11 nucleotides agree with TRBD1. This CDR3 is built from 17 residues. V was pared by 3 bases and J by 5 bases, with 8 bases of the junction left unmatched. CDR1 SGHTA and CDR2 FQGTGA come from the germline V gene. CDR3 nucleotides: TGTGCCAGCAGCTTTGACGGACAGGGGGCGAGGACCGGGGAGCTGTTTTTT. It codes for CASSFDGQGARTGELFF.

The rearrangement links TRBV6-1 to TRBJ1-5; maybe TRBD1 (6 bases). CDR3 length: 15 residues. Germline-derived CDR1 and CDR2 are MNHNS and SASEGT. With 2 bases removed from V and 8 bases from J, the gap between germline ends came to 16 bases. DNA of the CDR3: TGTGCCAGCAGTGAAAACAGGGTGGGTCTGAAGCCCCAGCATTTT. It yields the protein CASSENRVGLKPQHF.

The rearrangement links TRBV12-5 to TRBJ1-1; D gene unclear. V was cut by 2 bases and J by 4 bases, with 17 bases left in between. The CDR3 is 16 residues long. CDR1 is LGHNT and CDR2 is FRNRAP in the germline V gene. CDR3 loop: CASGLITSREPTEAFF. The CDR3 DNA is TGTGCTAGTGGTTTGATCACCTCTCGGGAGCCCACTGAAGCTTTCTTT.

CDR3 in DNA: TGTGCCAGCAGTGGACTCGGGGACACCGGGGAGCTGTTTTTT. Translated, it gives CASSGLGDTGELFF. The chain carries TRBV2 and TRBJ2-2; D perhaps matches TRBD2 (5 bases). From germline, CDR1 is SNHLY and CDR2 FYNNEI. V lost 4 bases and J lost 3, with 9 bases in between. The CDR3 spans 14 residues.

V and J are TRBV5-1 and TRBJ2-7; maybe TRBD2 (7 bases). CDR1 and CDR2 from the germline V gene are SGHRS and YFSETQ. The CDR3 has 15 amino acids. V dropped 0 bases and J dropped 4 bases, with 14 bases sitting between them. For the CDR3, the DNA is TGCGCCAGCAGCTTGGCCCTGGGGGGGCTTTACGAGCAGTACTTC. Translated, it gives CASSLALGGLYEQYF.

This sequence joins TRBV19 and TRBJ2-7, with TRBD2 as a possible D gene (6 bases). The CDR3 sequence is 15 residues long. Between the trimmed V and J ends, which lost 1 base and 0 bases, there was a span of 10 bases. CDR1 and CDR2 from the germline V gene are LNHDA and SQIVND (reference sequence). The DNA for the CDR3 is TGTGCCAGTAGTATAGCCCGGGACTCCTCCTACGAGCAGTACTTC. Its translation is CASSIARDSSYEQYF. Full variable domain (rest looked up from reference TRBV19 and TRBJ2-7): DGGITQSPKYLFRKEGQNVTLSCEQNLNHDAMYWYRQDPGQGLRLIYYSQIVNDFQKGDIAEGYSVSREKKESFPLTVTSAQKNPTAFYLCASSIARDSSYEQYFGPGTRLTVT.

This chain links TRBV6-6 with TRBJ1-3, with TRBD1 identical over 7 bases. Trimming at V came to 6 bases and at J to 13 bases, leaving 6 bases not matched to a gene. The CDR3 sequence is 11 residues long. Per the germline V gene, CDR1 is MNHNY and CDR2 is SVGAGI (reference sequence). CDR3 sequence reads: CASSLDRQIYF. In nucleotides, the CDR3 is TGTGCCAGCAGCCTGGACAGGCAAATATATTTT.